The 30 T cell receptor beta chains presented below share a single source sample, sequenced in a study of OX40 agonist ivuxolimab in advanced cancers. Using immunoSEQ multiplex PCR, the repertoire was profiled, and TCRdb retains in-frame clones only, with some absent. The table includes some 150,000 clones, 75% to 95% detected once. The sample consisted of CD4+ or CD8+ T cells sorted from blood, taken in a trial of the OX40 agonist ivuxolimab. Receptor source: an adult with an advanced solid tumor such as melanoma, head and neck, liver or kidney cancer.

The genes are TRBV25-1 and TRBJ2-2; D is undetermined. The germline V and J ends were trimmed by 2 bases and 4 bases, with 11 bases remaining between them. The CDR3 contains 15 residues. Germline lookup yields CDR1 MGHDK and CDR2 SYGVNS. DNA for the CDR3: TGTGCCAGCAGTGAAAAAGGCGAGCCCACCGGGGAGCTGTTTTTT. Its translation: CASSEKGEPTGELFF.

The genes are TRBV23-1 and TRBJ1-6, with TRBD1 as a possible D gene (5 bases). TRBV23-1 is identified as an open reading frame with a role that is uncertain. V lost 11 bases and J lost 9, with 8 bases in between. There are 10 residues in the CDR3. For the CDR3, the DNA is TGCGCCCCCGGGGGTTCACCCCTCCACTTT. Protein product: CAPGGSPLHF.

The chain employs TRBV5-1 and TRBJ2-1, with a weak D call TRBD2 (6 bases). CDR1 is SGHRS, CDR2 YFSETQ, per germline. The CDR3 is made up of 14 amino acids. Trimming left V 0 bases short and J 7 bases short, with 11 bases between. The CDR3 region is CASSLVGTPNEQFF. The CDR3 bases are TGCGCCAGCAGCTTGGTAGGGACTCCTAATGAGCAGTTCTTC.

The CDR3 region is CTSSPPTVMNTEAFF. Written as DNA, the CDR3 is TGCACCAGCAGCCCCCCCACCGTTATGAACACTGAAGCTTTCTTT. This chain joins TRBV1 and TRBJ1-1. TRBV1 is a documented pseudogene. This CDR3 has 15 amino acids.

The chain carries TRBV19 and TRBJ2-7; TRBD1 aligns across 7 bases. After removal of 2 bases from V and 4 bases from J, the junction contained 8 bases not matched to a gene. Germline V gene lookup returns CDR1 LNHDA and CDR2 SQIVND (reference sequence). This CDR3 contains 15 residues. Written as DNA, the CDR3 is TGTGCCAGTAGTATATACGCACAGGGGATATACGAGCAGTACTTC. Translation gives CASSIYAQGIYEQYF.

This chain links TRBV29-1 with TRBJ2-1; 8 bases match TRBD1. The CDR3 extends over 12 amino acids. The ends lost 2 bases at V and 9 bases at J; junction bases unmatched: 3. The germline CDR1 and CDR2 sequences are SQVTM and ANQGSEA. CDR3 residues: CSVEQGASEQFF. CDR3 sequence (DNA): TGCAGCGTTGAACAGGGGGCCAGTGAGCAGTTCTTC.

V usage is TRBV5-6 and J usage is TRBJ1-1; weak D call: TRBD1 (6 bases). CDR1 is SGHDT, CDR2 YYEEEE, per germline. Trimming cost V 0 bases and J 5 bases, with 23 bases left between them. CDR3 size: 18 residues. CDR3 loop: CASSLVMGSAGVWTEAFF. DNA for the CDR3: TGTGCCAGCAGCTTGGTTATGGGTTCGGCAGGGGTCTGGACTGAAGCTTTCTTT. The complete variable domain, with remaining parts taken from reference TRBV5-6 and TRBJ1-1, reads DAGVTQSPTHLIKTRGQQVTLRCSPKSGHDTVSWYQQALGQGPQFIFQYYEEEERQRGNFPDRFSGHQFPNYSSELNVNALLLGDSALYLCASSLVMGSAGVWTEAFFGQGTRLTVV.

This chain connects TRBV27 to TRBJ1-2; weak D call: TRBD1 (5 bases). Looked up from germline, CDR1 is MNHEY and CDR2 is SMNVEV (reference sequence). This CDR3 has 13 residues. V was trimmed by 3 bases and J by 8 bases, leaving 13 bases between them. As DNA, the CDR3 is TGTGCCAGCAGTTTGGCGGGACCGCAGGGCTACACCTTC. Amino acid sequence: CASSLAGPQGYTF.

The rearrangement joins TRBV11-2 to TRBJ2-7; TRBD2 might be the D (6 bases). CDR1 is SGHAT and CDR2 is FQNNGV in the germline V gene. Trimming removed 2 bases at V and 4 bases at J, with 15 bases between. The CDR3 runs 15 residues. CDR3 protein: CASSLNRDSFYEQYF. CDR3 DNA sequence: TGTGCCAGCAGCTTAAACCGGGACTCGTTTTACGAGCAGTACTTC.

The gene calls are TRBV19 and TRBJ2-1; 10 bases align to TRBD2. V gave up 6 bases and J gave up 5 bases; unmatched junction bases: 7. Germline-derived CDR1 and CDR2 are LNHDA and SQIVND (reference sequence). The CDR3 consists of 15 residues. CDR3 sequence: CASRQLAGIHNEQFF. The CDR3 region has the DNA TGTGCCAGTAGACAACTAGCGGGGATACACAATGAGCAGTTCTTC.

V is TRBV27 and J is TRBJ1-3; TRBD1 aligns across 9 bases. The ends lost 5 bases at V and 0 bases at J; junction bases unmatched: 11. Germline CDR1 MNHEY, CDR2 SMNVEV (reference sequence). The CDR3 contains 18 residues. Written as DNA, the CDR3 is TGTGCCAGCAGTCGATCCGGGACAGGGCCCTACTCTGGAAACACCATATATTTT. Translated, it gives CASSRSGTGPYSGNTIYF.

The chain employs TRBV6-8 and TRBJ2-7, with unresolved D. The germline gives CDR1 MNHGY, CDR2 SAAAGT. This CDR3 is 12 amino acids long. Trimming left V 10 bases short and J 3 bases short, with 13 bases between. As DNA, the CDR3 is TGTGCCAACTTGTGGAGCCTCTACGAGCAGTACTTC. Amino acids: CANLWSLYEQYF.

The chain employs TRBV27 and TRBJ2-7; D remains unclear. This CDR3 is 16 amino acids long. V was cut by 7 bases and J by 0 bases, with 19 bases left in between. Germline V gene lookup returns CDR1 MNHEY and CDR2 SMNVEV (reference sequence). CDR3 in DNA: TGTGCCAGCATAGGTCCTCTTGGGCAGAGCTCCTACGAGCAGTACTTC. This gives the protein CASIGPLGQSSYEQYF.

This clone has only one observation. The V call is TRBV6-5, the J call TRBJ1-3; D possibly corresponds to TRBD1 (5 bases). Germline V gene data show CDR1 as MNHEY and CDR2 as SVGAGI. CDR3 length equals 15 residues. With 6 bases removed from V and 1 base from J, the gap between germline ends came to 13 bases. The CDR3 loop reads CASRTRDFSGNTIYF. CDR3 sequence (DNA): TGTGCCAGCAGGACCCGGGACTTTTCTGGAAACACCATATATTTT.

The V and J genes are TRBV10-3 and TRBJ1-2, with 8 bases aligning to TRBD1. V was pared by 4 bases and J by 7 bases, with 11 bases of the junction left unmatched. Germline V gene sequence: CDR1 ENHRY, CDR2 SYGVKD. The CDR3 spans 15 residues. The DNA for the CDR3 is TGTGCCATCAGTGTCCGGGACAGGAGCTTGGGTGGCTACACCTTC. It is translated as CAISVRDRSLGGYTF.

The rearrangement links TRBV4-1 to TRBJ2-1; possibly TRBD1 or TRBD2 for D (5 bases each). This CDR3 region has 15 residues. CDR1 and CDR2 from the germline V gene are MGHRA and YSYEKL. Trimming took 0 bases from V and 4 from J, leaving 10 bases between them. The CDR3 DNA reads TGCGCCAGCAGCCAAGACGGGGCCCAATACAATGAGCAGTTCTTC. Its translation: CASSQDGAQYNEQFF.

The rearrangement joins TRBV6-5 to TRBJ2-2; 7 bases match TRBD1. Germline V CDR1 and CDR2: MNHEY, SVGAGI. The CDR3 spans 15 residues. The V segment lost 0 bases and the J segment 7 bases; nucleotides outside the gene matches: 5. Written as DNA, the CDR3 is TGTGCCAGCAGTTACTCGCAGGGGGTACTCGGGGAGCTGTTTTTT. This gives the protein CASSYSQGVLGELFF.

V is TRBV5-6 and J is TRBJ1-1; perhaps TRBD1 as D (5 bases). Germline values: CDR1 SGHDT, CDR2 YYEEEE. The CDR3 runs to 15 residues. The V end lost 2 bases, the J end lost 1 base, and 12 bases lay between the germline ends. In DNA form, the CDR3 reads TGTGCCAGCAGCTTCGTGGGGGGTACGAACACTGAAGCTTTCTTT. Translation gives CASSFVGGTNTEAFF.

The chain recombines TRBV9 with TRBJ2-5; 7 bases are a match to TRBD1. The V gene end was trimmed by 3 bases and the J gene end by 0 bases; junction bases not matched to a gene: 2. The CDR3 is made up of 14 amino acids. The germline gives CDR1 SGDLS, CDR2 YYNGEE. DNA of the CDR3: TGTGCCAGCAGCGCGGGACAGAACCAAGAGACCCAGTACTTC. Translating gives CASSAGQNQETQYF. Drawing the rest from reference TRBV9 and TRBJ2-5, the complete variable domain is DSGVTQTPKHLITATGQRVTLRCSPRSGDLSVYWYQQSLDQGLQFLIQYYNGEERAKGNILERFSAQQFPDLHSELNLSSLELGDSALYFCASSAGQNQETQYFGPGTRLLVL.

The chain uses TRBV19 and TRBJ1-3, with TRBD1 as a possible D gene (5 bases). The length of the CDR3 is 19 residues. Germline assignment: CDR1 LNHDA and CDR2 SQIVND (reference sequence). The ends were cut back, 3 bases at V and 0 bases at J, with 21 bases in the middle. The CDR3 is CASSIQYRREAHSGNTIYF. CDR3 nucleotide sequence: TGTGCCAGTAGTATCCAGTACAGGAGGGAAGCCCACTCTGGAAACACCATATATTTT.

The V gene is TRBV7-9, the J gene TRBJ1-2; D perhaps matches TRBD1 (6 bases). Between the trimmed V and J ends, which lost 1 base and 2 bases, there was a span of 8 bases. CDR3 length equals 14 residues. Germline V gene data show CDR1 as SEHNR and CDR2 as FQNEAQ (reference sequence). CDR3 in DNA: TGTGCCAGCAGCTTAGATACAGGGAACTATGGCTACACCTTC. The encoded protein is CASSLDTGNYGYTF.

The genes are TRBV5-1 and TRBJ2-1, with D possibly being TRBD2 (5 bases). The germline V gene encodes CDR1 SGHRS and CDR2 YFSETQ. This CDR3 has 15 amino acids. The germline V and J ends were trimmed by 0 bases and 3 bases, with 10 bases remaining between them. The CDR3 DNA reads TGCGCCAGCAGCTTGGCCGACTACGACTACAATGAGCAGTTCTTC. It is translated as CASSLADYDYNEQFF.

The rearrangement joins TRBV4-1 to TRBJ2-2, with D perhaps TRBD1 or TRBD2 (5 bases each). The germline V gene encodes CDR1 MGHRA and CDR2 YSYEKL. Trimming took off 1 base at V and 5 bases at J, with 17 bases between the two ends. The length of the CDR3 is 17 residues. The CDR3 DNA reads as TGCGCCAGCAGCCAAGCATTCAGGGCAGAGGGAACCGGGGAGCTGTTTTTT. It encodes CASSQAFRAEGTGELFF.

V is TRBV7-8 and J is TRBJ2-7; 7 bases map to TRBD1. CDR3 length: 15 amino acids. V gave up 0 bases and J gave up 5 bases; unmatched junction bases: 7. CDR1 is SGHVS and CDR2 is FQNEAQ in the germline V gene. The CDR3 sequence is CASSLALTGSHEQYF. For the CDR3, the DNA is TGTGCCAGCAGCTTAGCGTTGACAGGGAGCCACGAGCAGTACTTC. The full variable domain, in which reference TRBV7-8 and TRBJ2-7 provide the parts outside the CDR3, is GAGVSQSPRYKVAKRGQDVALRCDPISGHVSLFWYQQALGQGPEFLTYFQNEAQLDKSGLPSDRFFAERPEGSVSTLKIQRTQQEDSAVYLCASSLALTGSHEQYFGPGTRLTVT.

CDR3 bases: TGTGCCACCAGCAGAATGTCCGGGGGCCTCTCAGGCGAGCAGTACTTC. Amino acid sequence: CATSRMSGGLSGEQYF. The gene calls are TRBV15 and TRBJ2-7; either TRBD1 or TRBD2 may fit D (6 bases each). This CDR3 spans 16 amino acids. Germline V gene data show CDR1 as LNHNV and CDR2 as YYDKDF (reference sequence). Between the trimmed V and J ends, which lost 2 bases and 6 bases, there was a span of 20 bases. The variable domain in full, with the rest retrieved from reference TRBV15 and TRBJ2-7, is DAMVIQNPRYQVTQFGKPVTLSCSQTLNHNVMYWYQQKSSQAPKLLFHYYDKDFNNEADTPDNFQSRRPNTSFCFLDIRSPGLGDTAMYLCATSRMSGGLSGEQYFGPGTRLTVT.

The CDR3 loop is CASSADQNYGYTF. The CDR3 DNA reads TGTGCCAGCTCTGCGGACCAAAACTATGGCTACACCTTC. V gene TRBV18 combines with J gene TRBJ1-2, with D unclear. V was shortened by 6 bases and J by 2 bases, with 10 bases between the two germline ends. CDR1 and CDR2 (germline): KGHSH, LQKENI. CDR3 size: 13 residues.

V and J are TRBV4-2 and TRBJ2-7; D may correspond to TRBD1 or TRBD2 (5 bases each). Germline assignment: CDR1 LGHNA and CDR2 YNFKEQ. The CDR3 extends over 15 amino acids. Trimming shortened V by 0 bases and J by 2 bases, and 11 bases separated the two germline ends. The CDR3 bases are TGTGCCAGCAGCCAAGATAGGGACGCAGCCTACGAGCAGTACTTC. This encodes CASSQDRDAAYEQYF.

The rearrangement uses TRBV7-9 and TRBJ2-7; D perhaps matches TRBD2 (5 bases). The germline V and J ends were trimmed by 0 bases and 4 bases, with 13 bases remaining between them. The CDR3 sequence is 15 residues long. Germline-derived CDR1 and CDR2 are SEHNR and FQNEAQ (reference sequence). The CDR3 DNA follows: TGTGCCAGCAGCTTAGCGCCGGGGTTTCGGTACGAGCAGTACTTC. Amino acid sequence: CASSLAPGFRYEQYF.

V is TRBV29-1 and J is TRBJ2-1, with 12 bases identical to TRBD2. The J segment lost 0 bases and the V segment lost 5 bases, leaving 5 bases of the junction unmatched. Germline-derived CDR1 and CDR2 are SQVTM and ANQGSEA. The CDR3 totals 16 residues. In DNA form, the CDR3 reads TGCAGCGTTCCCACTAGCGGGAGGACCTCCTACAATGAGCAGTTCTTC. Amino acids: CSVPTSGRTSYNEQFF.

This clone has just one count. CDR3 region: CASSESSRGRAFF. CDR3 in DNA: TGTGCCAGCAGTGAATCCAGCCGGGGTAGGGCTTTCTTT. The V call is TRBV25-1, the J call TRBJ1-1; D not certain. This CDR3 has 13 amino acids. Trimming pared 1 base from V and 11 bases from J, leaving 14 bases between. In germline, CDR1 is MGHDK, CDR2 SYGVNS. The full variable domain, rest sourced from reference TRBV25-1 and TRBJ1-1, is EADIYQTPRYLVIGTGKKITLECSQTMGHDKMYWYQQDPGMELHLIHYSYGVNSTEKGDLSSESTVSRIRTEHFPLTLESARPSHTSQYLCASSESSRGRAFFGQGTRLTVV.